This TCR beta chain was captured by sequencing in a study of blood T cell repertoires in COVID-19. V lost 1 base and J lost 0, with 7 bases in between. Per germline, CDR1 LNHDA and CDR2 SQIVND (reference sequence). This CDR3 has 14 residues. Data came from immunoSEQ multiplex PCR; TCRdb stores just in-frame clones and leaves some out. The repertoire includes approximately 400,000 clones, 83% of them detected once, and roughly 5.1% sits in the top ten. Clinical history as reported by participants underpinned cohort assignment. The sample taken for sequencing was PBMCs or T cells enriched from blood (not recorded which). V usage is TRBV19 and J usage is TRBJ2-7; D not certain. This clonotype originated in a woman aged 45-65 years who had recovered from COVID-19. CDR3 in amino acids: CASSIAPHSYEQYF. The DNA for the CDR3 is TGTGCCAGTAGTATAGCCCCCCACTCCTACGAGCAGTACTTC.